One T cell receptor (beta chain) is described in this entry. These data belong to a study of cytomegalovirus exposure and HLA in healthy donors. PCR involved 60 Vbeta and 13 Jbeta primers. The assay was immunoSEQ multiplex PCR, and TCRdb's table has in-frame clones only and misses some. The data contain more than 140,000 clones, 77% of them singletons. This CDR3 is built from 18 residues. CDR1 LNHDA and CDR2 SQIVND come from the germline V gene (reference sequence). V shed 4 bases and J shed 0 bases, with 16 bases lying between them. This clonotype originated in a female donor in good health and CMV-seronegative. The sequencing sample was made of PBMCs. This sequence joins TRBV19 and TRBJ1-6; TRBD1 might be the D (6 bases). CDR3: CASSRKTGKSSYNSPLHF. The CDR3 DNA follows: TGTGCCAGTAGTAGGAAAACAGGGAAGAGCTCCTATAATTCACCCCTCCACTTT.